What follows is one TCR beta chain and its context. This clonotype showed up just a few times. What this receptor recognizes is not known. Base qualities are not at hand, and no much larger clone is one base apart. The CDR3 goes from the cysteine to the phenylalanine over 16 residues. The read is trimmed to its CDR3 DNA, 48 bases read in frame from base 1. The germline V gene sets CDR1 to SGHVS and CDR2 to FQNEAQ. Deletion took 1 base off V and 2 bases off J, with a span of 13 bases between the germline ends. This specimen belongs to a study of identical twins (dated by TCRdb to about 2016). Some background on the complete study: To test whether fetal clonotypes persist, this study deep-sequenced TCR alpha and beta repertoires from monozygotic twins, from unrelated adults of various ages, and from cord blood. To rule out contamination, replicate twin experiments were performed at different times with different library preparation protocols.

Receptors were amplified or captured by 5' RACE. Sequencing relied on an Illumina HiSeq 2000. A universal primer binding site was added through template switching, and the final cDNA carried a unique molecular identifier so that TCR cDNA molecules could be counted accurately. Specific primers in the conserved constant-segment region were used to synthesize first-strand cDNA for the TCR alpha and beta chains. Each cDNA library was double barcoded, with a SMART-Mk sample barcode plus Illumina barcodes, to control for contamination. TruSeq adapter sequences along with Illumina sample barcodes were introduced in two successive PCR steps. The TCR alpha and beta cDNA libraries were sequenced on the Illumina HiSeq platform using custom primers. Per the original workflow: Raw reads were processed with MiGEC to extract unique molecular identifiers, and MiXCR was used to determine CDR3 positions. For each individual, recombination models were inferred using an EM algorithm with the repgenHMM and IGoR tools. Shared clonotypes were analyzed with the tcR package in R, and sharing was normalized by the product of cloneset sizes. To study raw recombination free of thymic and clonal selection effects, out-of-frame nonproductive sequences were analyzed. TCRdb reworked the public reads: Q25 trimming with fastp, MiXCR clone assembly, productive beta chains retained. Each CDR3 protein gets just one entry, which takes the most common genes and DNA from the rows behind it. TCRdb, not the original authors, processed these V and J calls. The sample table holds some 660,000 distinct CDR3 sequences, of which under 9% were seen once. The ten most abundant clones make up about 0.98% of the sample.

Study-wide conclusions, independent of this receptor: Fewer insertions were carried by abundant cord blood beta clonotypes; a weaker similar trend was observed in young adult naive repertoires, while no such trend was observed in memory repertoires. Zero-insertion analyses could be partly confounded by invariant T cells such as MAIT and iNKT, though diverse VJ usage argued against such confounding for most clonotypes. Out-of-frame TCR alpha sequences shared between twins showed an excess of low generation-probability sequences compared with coincidental sharing between unrelated individuals. The excess sharing between twins in beta out-of-frame sequences was weaker because fewer shared sequences reduced the signal-to-noise ratio. In monozygotic twins, out-of-frame TCR alpha sharing was systematically underestimated by recombination models, although the models agreed with sharing between unrelated individuals. Because the same donors could not be followed over many years, conclusions were based on cross-sectional statistical analysis.

Every donor in the study was a healthy Caucasian. The twin cohort consisted of three pairs of female monozygotic twins, all aged roughly 18 to 30 years. The RNA used for TCR libraries was isolated from peripheral blood mononuclear cells. This same sample was also part of a study on yellow fever vaccine responses in identical twins. As that second paper reports: The T cell response to vaccination in identical twins was reported by the authors to appear partly convergent and partly personalized. The study precisely tracked vaccine-responding T cell clones in identical twins.

Sequencing was performed on PBMCs. The rearranged chain carries TRBV7-8 and TRBJ2-3; no D gene is confidently identified. The source is a woman between 18 and 29 years old in good health. The encoded CDR3 is CASSLGLAGHTDTQYF. The DNA sequence reads TGTGCCAGCAGCTTAGGTCTGGCCGGGCACACAGATACGCAGTATTTT.